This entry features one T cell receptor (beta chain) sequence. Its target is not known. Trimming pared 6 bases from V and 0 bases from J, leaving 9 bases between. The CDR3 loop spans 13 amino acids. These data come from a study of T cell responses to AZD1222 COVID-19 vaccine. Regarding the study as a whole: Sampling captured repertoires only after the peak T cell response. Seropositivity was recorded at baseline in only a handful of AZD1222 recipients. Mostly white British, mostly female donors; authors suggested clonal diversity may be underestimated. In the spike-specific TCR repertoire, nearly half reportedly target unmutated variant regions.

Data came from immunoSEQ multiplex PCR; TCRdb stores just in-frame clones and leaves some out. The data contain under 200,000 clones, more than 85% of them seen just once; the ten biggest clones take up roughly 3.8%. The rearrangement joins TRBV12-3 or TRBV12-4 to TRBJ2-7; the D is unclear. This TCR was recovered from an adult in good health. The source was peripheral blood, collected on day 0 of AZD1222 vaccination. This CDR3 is CASSLPVSYEQYF. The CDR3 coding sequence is TGTGCCAGCAGCCTCCCTGTCTCCTACGAGCAGTACTTC.